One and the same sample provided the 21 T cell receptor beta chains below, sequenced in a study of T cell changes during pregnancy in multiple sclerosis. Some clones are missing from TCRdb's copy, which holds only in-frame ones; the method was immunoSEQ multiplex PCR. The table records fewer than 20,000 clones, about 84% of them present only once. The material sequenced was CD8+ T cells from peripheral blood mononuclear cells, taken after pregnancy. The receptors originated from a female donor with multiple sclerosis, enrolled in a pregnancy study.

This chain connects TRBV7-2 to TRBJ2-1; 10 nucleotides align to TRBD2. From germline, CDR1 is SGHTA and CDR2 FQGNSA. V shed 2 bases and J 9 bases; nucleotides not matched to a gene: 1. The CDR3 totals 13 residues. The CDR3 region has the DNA TGTGCCAGCAGCTTACTAGCGGGAGTTGAGCAGTTCTTC. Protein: CASSLLAGVEQFF.

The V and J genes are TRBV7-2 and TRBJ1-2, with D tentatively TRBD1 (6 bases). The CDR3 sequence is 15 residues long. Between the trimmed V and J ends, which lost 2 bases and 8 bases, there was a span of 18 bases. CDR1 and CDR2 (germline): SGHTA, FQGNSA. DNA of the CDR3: TGTGCCAGCAGCTTAACCCGGGGGGGCGAGAGGGGCTACACCTTC. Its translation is CASSLTRGGERGYTF. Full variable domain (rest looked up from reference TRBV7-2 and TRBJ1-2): GAGVSQSPSNKVTEKGKDVELRCDPISGHTALYWYRQSLGQGLEFLIYFQGNSAPDKSGLPSDRFSAERTGGSVSTLTIQRTQQEDSAVYLCASSLTRGGERGYTFGSGTRLTVV.

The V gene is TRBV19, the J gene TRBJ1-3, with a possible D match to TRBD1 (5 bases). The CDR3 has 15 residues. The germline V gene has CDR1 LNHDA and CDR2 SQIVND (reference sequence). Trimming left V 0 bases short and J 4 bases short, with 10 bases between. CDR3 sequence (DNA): TGTGCCAGTAGTATAGATTTAGGGGCCGGAAACACCATATATTTT. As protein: CASSIDLGAGNTIYF.

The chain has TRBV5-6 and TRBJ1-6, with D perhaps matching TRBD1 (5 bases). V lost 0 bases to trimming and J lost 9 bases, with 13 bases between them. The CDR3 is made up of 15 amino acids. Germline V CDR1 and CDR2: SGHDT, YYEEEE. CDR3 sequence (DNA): TGTGCCAGCAGCTTGGAAGGGCAGGGAAGTTCACCCCTCCACTTT. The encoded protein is CASSLEGQGSSPLHF. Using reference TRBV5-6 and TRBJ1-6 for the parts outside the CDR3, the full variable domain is DAGVTQSPTHLIKTRGQQVTLRCSPKSGHDTVSWYQQALGQGPQFIFQYYEEEERQRGNFPDRFSGHQFPNYSSELNVNALLLGDSALYLCASSLEGQGSSPLHFGNGTRLTVT.

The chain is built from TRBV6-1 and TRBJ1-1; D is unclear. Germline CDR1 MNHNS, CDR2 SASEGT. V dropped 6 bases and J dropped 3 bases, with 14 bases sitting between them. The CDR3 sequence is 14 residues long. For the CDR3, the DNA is TGTGCCAGCAGCCCGTTCTTGGGCTACACTGAAGCTTTCTTT. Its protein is CASSPFLGYTEAFF.

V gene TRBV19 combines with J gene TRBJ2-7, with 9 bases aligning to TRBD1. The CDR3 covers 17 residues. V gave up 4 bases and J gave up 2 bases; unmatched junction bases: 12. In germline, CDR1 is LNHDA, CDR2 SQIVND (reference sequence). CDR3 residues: CASSTYPGTGKPYEQYF. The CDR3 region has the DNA TGTGCCAGTAGTACTTACCCCGGGACAGGGAAACCCTACGAGCAGTACTTC.

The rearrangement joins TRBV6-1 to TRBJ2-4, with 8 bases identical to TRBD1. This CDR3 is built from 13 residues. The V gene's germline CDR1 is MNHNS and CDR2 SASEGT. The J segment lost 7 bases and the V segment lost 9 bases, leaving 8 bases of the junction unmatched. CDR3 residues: CASQTGEANIQYF. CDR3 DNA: TGTGCCAGTCAGACAGGGGAGGCGAACATTCAGTACTTC.

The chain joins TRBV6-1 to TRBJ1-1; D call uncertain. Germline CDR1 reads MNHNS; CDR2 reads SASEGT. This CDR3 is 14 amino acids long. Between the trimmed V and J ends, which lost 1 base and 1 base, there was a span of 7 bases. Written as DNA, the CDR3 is TGTGCCAGCAGTGAAGGGGAGGAGAACACTGAAGCTTTCTTT. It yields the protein CASSEGEENTEAFF.

Here the CDR3 DNA reads TGCAGTGCTAAGGAGATTTACGACTACACCTTC. Amino acid sequence: CSAKEIYDYTF. The gene calls are TRBV20-1 and TRBJ1-2; no definite D call. The V end lost 4 bases, the J end lost 10 bases, and 13 bases lay between the germline ends. This CDR3 is built from 11 residues. CDR1 and CDR2 (germline): DFQATT, SNEGSKA (reference sequence).

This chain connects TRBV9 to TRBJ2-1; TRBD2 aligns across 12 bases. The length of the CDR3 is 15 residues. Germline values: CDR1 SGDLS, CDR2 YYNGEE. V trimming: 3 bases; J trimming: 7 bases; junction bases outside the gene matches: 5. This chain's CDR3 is CASSASGGAWNEQFF. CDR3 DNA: TGTGCCAGCAGCGCTAGCGGGGGGGCCTGGAATGAGCAGTTCTTC.

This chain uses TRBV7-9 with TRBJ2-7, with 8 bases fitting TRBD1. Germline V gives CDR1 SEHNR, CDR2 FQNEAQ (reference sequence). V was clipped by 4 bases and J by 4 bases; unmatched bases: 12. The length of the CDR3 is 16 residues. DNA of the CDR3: TGTGCCAGCAGCTCCGTCACCGGGACAGGAGATTACGAGCAGTACTTC. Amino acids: CASSSVTGTGDYEQYF.

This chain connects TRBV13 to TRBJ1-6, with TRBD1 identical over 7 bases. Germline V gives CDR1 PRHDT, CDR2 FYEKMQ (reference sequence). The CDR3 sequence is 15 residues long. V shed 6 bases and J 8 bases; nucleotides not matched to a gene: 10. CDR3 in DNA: TGTGCCAGCAGGCACTTGACAGGGACGGATTCACCCCTCCACTTT. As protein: CASRHLTGTDSPLHF.

The CDR3 DNA sequence: TGTGCCAGCAGCTGGGCGGGCGGGGAGCCTTCCTACGAGCAGTACTTC. Its translation is CASSWAGGEPSYEQYF. The chain has TRBV6-6 and TRBJ2-7; D is possibly TRBD2 (6 bases). The CDR3 contains 16 residues. Germline CDR1 MNHNY, CDR2 SVGAGI (reference sequence). The V end lost 6 bases, the J end lost 1 base, and 19 bases lay between the germline ends.

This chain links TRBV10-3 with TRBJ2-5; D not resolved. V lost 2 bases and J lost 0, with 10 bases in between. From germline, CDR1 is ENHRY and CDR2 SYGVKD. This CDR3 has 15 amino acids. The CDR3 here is CAISEPVEYQETQYF. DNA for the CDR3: TGTGCCATCAGTGAGCCGGTGGAGTACCAAGAGACCCAGTACTTC.

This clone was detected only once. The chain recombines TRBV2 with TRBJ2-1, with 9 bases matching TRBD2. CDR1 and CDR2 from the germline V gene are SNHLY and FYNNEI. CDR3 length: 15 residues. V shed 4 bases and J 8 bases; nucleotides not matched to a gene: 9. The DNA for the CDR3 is TGTGCCAGCAGTGGGTCGGCTAGCGGGGTCGATGAGCAGTTCTTC. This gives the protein CASSGSASGVDEQFF.

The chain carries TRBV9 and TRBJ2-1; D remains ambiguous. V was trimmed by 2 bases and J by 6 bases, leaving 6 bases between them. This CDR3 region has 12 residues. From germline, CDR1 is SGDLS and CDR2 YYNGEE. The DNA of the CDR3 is TGTGCCAGCAGCGTCTCGTCCAATGAGCAGTTCTTC. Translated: CASSVSSNEQFF. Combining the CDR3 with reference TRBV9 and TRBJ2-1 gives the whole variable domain DSGVTQTPKHLITATGQRVTLRCSPRSGDLSVYWYQQSLDQGLQFLIQYYNGEERAKGNILERFSAQQFPDLHSELNLSSLELGDSALYFCASSVSSNEQFFGPGTRLTVL.

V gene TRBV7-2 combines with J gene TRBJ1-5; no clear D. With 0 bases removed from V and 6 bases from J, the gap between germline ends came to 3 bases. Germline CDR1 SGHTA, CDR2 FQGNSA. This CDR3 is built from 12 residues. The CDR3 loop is CASSLASQPQHF. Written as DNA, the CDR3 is TGTGCCAGCAGCTTAGCGAGTCAGCCCCAGCATTTT.

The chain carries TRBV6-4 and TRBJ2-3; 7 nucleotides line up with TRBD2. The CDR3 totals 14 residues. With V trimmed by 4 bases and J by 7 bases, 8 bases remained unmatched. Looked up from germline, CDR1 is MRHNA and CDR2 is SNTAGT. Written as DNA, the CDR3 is TGTGCCAGCAGTGGGGGCGGGACTACGAATACGCAGTATTTT. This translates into CASSGGGTTNTQYF.

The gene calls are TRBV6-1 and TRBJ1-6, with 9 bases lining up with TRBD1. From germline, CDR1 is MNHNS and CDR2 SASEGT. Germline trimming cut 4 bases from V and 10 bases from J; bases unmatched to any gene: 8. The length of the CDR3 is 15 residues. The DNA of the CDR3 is TGTGCCAGCAGTGCAGGGGACAGGGAAAGCTCACCCCTCCACTTT. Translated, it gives CASSAGDRESSPLHF.

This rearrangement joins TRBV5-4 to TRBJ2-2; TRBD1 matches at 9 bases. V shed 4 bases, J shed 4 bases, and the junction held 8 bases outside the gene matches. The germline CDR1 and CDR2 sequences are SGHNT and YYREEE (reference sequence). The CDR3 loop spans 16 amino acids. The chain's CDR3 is CASSPTDRGGTGELFF. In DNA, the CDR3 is TGTGCCAGCAGCCCAACTGACAGGGGGGGCACCGGGGAGCTGTTTTTT.

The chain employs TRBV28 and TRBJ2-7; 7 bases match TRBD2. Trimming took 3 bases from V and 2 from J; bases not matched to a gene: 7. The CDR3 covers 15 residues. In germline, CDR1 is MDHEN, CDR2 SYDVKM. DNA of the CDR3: TGTGCCAGCAGTTTCCCCCCGGGAGGTACCTACGAGCAGTACTTC. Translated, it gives CASSFPPGGTYEQYF.